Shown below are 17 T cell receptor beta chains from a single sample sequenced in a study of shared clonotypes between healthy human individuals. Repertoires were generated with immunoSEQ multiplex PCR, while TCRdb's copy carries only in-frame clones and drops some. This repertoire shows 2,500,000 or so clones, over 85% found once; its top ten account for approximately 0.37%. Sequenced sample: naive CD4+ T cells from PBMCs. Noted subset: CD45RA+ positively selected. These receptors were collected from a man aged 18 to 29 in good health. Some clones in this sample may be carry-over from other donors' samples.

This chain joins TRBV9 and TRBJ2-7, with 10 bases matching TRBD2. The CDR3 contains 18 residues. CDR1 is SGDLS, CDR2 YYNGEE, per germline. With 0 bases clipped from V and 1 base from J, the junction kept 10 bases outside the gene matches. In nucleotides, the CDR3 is TGTGCCAGCAGCGTAGCAGCTGCTAGCGGGAGAATTTCCTACGAGCAGTACTTC. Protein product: CASSVAAASGRISYEQYF.

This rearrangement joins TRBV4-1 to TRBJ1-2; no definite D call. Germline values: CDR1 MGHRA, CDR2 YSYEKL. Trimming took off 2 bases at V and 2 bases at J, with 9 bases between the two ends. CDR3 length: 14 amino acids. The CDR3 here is CASSQQALNYGYTF. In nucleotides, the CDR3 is TGCGCCAGCAGCCAACAAGCCCTGAACTATGGCTACACCTTC.

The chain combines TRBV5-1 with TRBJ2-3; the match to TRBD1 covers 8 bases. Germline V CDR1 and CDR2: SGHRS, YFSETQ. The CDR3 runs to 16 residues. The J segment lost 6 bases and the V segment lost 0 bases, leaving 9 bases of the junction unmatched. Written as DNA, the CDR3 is TGCGCCAGCAGCTTGGCCGCCGCCCGGACAGGGGATACGCAGTATTTT. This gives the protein CASSLAAARTGDTQYF.

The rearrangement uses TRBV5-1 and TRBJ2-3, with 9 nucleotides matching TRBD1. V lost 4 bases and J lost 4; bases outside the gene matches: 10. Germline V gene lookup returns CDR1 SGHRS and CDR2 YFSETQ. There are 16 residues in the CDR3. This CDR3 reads CASSISGTGNSDTQYF. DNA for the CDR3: TGCGCCAGCAGCATCTCCGGGACAGGGAACTCAGATACGCAGTATTTT.

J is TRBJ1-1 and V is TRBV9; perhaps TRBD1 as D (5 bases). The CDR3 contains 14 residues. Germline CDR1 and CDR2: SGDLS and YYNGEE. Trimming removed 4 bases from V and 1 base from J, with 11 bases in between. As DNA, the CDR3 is TGTGCCAGCAGCCCCCGGGACCGGAACACTGAAGCTTTCTTT. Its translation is CASSPRDRNTEAFF.

CDR3 bases: TGTGCCAGCATCGACAGCGGGAGGGACACCGGGGAGCTGTTTTTT. Translation gives CASIDSGRDTGELFF. V usage is TRBV28 and J usage is TRBJ2-2, with 10 bases matching TRBD2. The V gene's germline CDR1 is MDHEN and CDR2 SYDVKM. The CDR3 loop spans 15 amino acids. J lost 3 bases, V lost 7 bases, and 5 bases had no gene match.

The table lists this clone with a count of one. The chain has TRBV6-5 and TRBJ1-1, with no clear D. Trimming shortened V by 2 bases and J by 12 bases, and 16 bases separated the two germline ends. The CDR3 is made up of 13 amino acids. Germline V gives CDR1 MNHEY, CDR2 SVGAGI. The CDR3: CASSYNRGAGPFF. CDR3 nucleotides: TGTGCCAGCAGTTACAACCGGGGAGCTGGCCCTTTCTTT.

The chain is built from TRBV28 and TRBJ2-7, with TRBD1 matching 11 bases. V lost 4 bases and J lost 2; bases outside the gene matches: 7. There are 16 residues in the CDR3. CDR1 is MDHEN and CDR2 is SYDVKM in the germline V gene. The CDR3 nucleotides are TGTGCCAGCAGTTCCACCGGGACAGGGGGTCCCTACGAGCAGTACTTC. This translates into CASSSTGTGGPYEQYF.

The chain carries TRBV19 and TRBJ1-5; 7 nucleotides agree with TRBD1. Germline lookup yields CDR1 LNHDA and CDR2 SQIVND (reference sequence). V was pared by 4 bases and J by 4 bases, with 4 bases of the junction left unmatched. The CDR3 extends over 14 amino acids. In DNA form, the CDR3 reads TGTGCCAGTAGTAAGGGGGCGCGGAATCAGCCCCAGCATTTT. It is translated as CASSKGARNQPQHF.

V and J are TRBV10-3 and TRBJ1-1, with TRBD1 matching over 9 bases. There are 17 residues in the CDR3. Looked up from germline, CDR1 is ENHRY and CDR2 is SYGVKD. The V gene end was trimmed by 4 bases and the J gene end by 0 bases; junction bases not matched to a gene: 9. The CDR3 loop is CAISAVTGGGMNTEAFF. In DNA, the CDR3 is TGTGCCATCAGTGCCGTAACAGGGGGCGGCATGAACACTGAAGCTTTCTTT.

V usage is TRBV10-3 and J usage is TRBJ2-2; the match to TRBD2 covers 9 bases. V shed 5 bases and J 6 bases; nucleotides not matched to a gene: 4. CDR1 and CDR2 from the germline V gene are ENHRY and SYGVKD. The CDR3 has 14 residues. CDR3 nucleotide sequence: TGTGCCATCAGTCCTCAGCGGGAGGCCGGGGAGCTGTTTTTT. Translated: CAISPQREAGELFF.

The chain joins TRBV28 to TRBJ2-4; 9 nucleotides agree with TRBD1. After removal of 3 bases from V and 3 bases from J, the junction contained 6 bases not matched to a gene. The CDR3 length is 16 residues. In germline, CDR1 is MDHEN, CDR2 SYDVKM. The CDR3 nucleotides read TGTGCCAGCAGTTTGAACAGGGGGCAAATCAAAAACATTCAGTACTTC. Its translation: CASSLNRGQIKNIQYF.

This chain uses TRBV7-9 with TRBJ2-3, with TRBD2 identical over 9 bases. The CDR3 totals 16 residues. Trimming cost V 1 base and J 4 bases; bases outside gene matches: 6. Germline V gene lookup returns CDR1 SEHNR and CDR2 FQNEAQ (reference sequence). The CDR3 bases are TGTGCCAGCAGCTTAGTTGGTAGCGGGAGCCCAGATACGCAGTATTTT. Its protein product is CASSLVGSGSPDTQYF.

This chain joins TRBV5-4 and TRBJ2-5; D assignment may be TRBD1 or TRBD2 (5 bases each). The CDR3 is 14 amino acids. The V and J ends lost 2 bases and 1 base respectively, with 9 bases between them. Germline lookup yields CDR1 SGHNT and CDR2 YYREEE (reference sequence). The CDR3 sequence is CASSLIGTQETQYF. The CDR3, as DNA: TGTGCCAGCAGCTTAATTGGGACCCAAGAGACCCAGTACTTC.

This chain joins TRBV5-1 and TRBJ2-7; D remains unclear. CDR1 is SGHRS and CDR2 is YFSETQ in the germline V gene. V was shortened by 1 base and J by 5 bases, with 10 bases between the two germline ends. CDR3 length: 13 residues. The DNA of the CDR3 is TGCGCCAGCAGCTTGTACCCTATCCACGAGCAGTACTTC. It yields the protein CASSLYPIHEQYF.

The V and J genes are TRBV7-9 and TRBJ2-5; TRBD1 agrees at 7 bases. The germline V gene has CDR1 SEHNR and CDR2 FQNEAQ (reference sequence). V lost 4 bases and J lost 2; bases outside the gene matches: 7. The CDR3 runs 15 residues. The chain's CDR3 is CASSSRQGSQETQYF. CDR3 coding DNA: TGTGCCAGCAGCTCCCGACAGGGATCGCAAGAGACCCAGTACTTC. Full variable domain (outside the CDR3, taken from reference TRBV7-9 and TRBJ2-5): DTGVSQNPRHKITKRGQNVTFRCDPISEHNRLYWYRQTLGQGPEFLTYFQNEAQLEKSRLLSDRFSAERPKGSFSTLEIQRTEQGDSAMYLCASSSRQGSQETQYFGPGTRLLVL.

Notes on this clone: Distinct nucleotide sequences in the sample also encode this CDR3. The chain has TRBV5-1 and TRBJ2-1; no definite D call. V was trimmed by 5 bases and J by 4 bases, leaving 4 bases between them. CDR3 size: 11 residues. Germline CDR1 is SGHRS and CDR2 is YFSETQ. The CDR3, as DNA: TGCGCCAGCAGTCGATACAATGAGCAGTTCTTC. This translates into CASSRYNEQFF.